This entry concerns a single T cell receptor (beta chain). The antigen is undetermined. Making the TCR beta cDNA relied on 5'RACE template switching with UMIs. TCRdb reprocessed the 5' RACE reads, with one entry per CDR3 protein and no DNA. The sample data list roughly 450,000 distinct CDR3 sequences. The data originate from a study of T cells expressing NK-cell markers. The wider study: Repertoire data for TCR beta were derived from sorted T cells (CD3+CD56+NKG2C+, CD3+CD56+NKG2C- and CD3+CD56-NKG2C+).

Overall study results and limits: Dominant NKG2C+ clonotypes in a handful of donors made up about 1.0-7.0% of CD8+ T cells. Clones of NKG2C+ T cells that had expanded were of unclear HCMV specificity.

The CDR3 spans 17 residues. Per the germline V gene, CDR1 is MGHRA and CDR2 is YSYEKL. The material sequenced was blood T cells: a sorted CD56 or NKG2C T cell subset, CD4+ or CD8+ T cells, or bulk PBMC T cells (not recorded which). The V and J genes are TRBV4-1 and TRBJ2-7; the TRBD1 assignment by TCRdb is unverifiable without DNA. This receptor was taken from a woman aged 45-60 years in good health. CDR3 in amino acids: CASSQAPLTGVFYEQYF.